This T cell receptor beta chain was recorded in a study of beta chain features in type 1 diabetes. Sequenced material consisted of expressed TCRB transcripts (all of the isolated RNA was reverse transcribed). Repertoires were generated with immunoSEQ multiplex PCR, while TCRdb's copy carries only in-frame clones and drops some. The sample holds 200,000 to 250,000 clones, 9.6% seen once. Details on this clone: What it recognizes is unknown.

Study-level points and caveats: In type 1 diabetes patients, VDJ junctions had fewer insertions; deletions at these junctions were more frequent.

Sequenced input: naive CD4+ T cells from blood. This clonotype was obtained from a woman younger than 35 in good health.

The CDR3 loop is CASSVGLGQGGDNEQFF. In DNA, the CDR3 is TGTGCCAGCAGCGTAGGTTTGGGACAGGGCGGGGACAATGAGCAGTTCTTC. This sequence joins TRBV9 and TRBJ2-1, with 9 bases fitting TRBD1. The CDR3 extends over 17 amino acids. Germline assignment: CDR1 SGDLS and CDR2 YYNGEE. V trimming: 0 bases; J trimming: 5 bases; junction bases outside the gene matches: 9.